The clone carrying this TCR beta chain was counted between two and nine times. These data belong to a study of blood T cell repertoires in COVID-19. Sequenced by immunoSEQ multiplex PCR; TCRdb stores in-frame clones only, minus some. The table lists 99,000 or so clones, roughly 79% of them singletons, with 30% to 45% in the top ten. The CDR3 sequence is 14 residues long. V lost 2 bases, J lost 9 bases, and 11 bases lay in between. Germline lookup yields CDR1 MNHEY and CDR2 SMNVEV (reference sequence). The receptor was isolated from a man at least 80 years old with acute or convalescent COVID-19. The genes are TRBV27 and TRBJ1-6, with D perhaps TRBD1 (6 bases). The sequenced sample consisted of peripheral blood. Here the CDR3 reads CASSLDRRSSPLHF. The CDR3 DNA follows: TGTGCCAGCAGTTTAGACAGGAGAAGTTCACCCCTCCACTTT.